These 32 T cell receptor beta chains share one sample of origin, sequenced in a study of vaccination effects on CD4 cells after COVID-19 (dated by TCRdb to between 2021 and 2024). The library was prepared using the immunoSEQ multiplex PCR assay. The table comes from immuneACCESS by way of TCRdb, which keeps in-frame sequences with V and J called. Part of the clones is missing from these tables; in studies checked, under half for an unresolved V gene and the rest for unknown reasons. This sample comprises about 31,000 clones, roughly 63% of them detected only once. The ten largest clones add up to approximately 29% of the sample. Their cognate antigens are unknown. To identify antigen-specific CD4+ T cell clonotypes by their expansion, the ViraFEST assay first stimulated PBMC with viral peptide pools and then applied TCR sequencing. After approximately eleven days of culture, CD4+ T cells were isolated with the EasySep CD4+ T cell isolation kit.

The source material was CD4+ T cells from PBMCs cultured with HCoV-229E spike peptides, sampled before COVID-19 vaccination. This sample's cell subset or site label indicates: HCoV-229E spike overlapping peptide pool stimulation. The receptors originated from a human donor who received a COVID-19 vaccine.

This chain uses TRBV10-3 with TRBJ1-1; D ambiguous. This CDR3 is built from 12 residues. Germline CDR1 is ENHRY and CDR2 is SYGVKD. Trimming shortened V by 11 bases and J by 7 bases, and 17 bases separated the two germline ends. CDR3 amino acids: CASTNPEDEAFF. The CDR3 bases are TGTGCCTCTACCAACCCTGAGGATGAAGCTTTCTTT.

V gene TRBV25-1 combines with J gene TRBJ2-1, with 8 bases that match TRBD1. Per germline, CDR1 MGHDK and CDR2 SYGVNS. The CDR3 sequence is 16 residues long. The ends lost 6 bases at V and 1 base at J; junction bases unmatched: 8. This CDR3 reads CASSERGQESYNEQFF. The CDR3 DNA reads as TGTGCCAGCAGCGAAAGGGGACAGGAATCCTACAATGAGCAGTTCTTC.

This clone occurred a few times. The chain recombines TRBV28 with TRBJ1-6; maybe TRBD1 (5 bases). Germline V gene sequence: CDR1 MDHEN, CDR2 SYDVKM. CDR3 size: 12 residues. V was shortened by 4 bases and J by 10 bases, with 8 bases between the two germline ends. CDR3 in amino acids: CASSSGSSPLHF. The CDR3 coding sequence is TGTGCCAGCAGTTCAGGGAGCTCACCCCTCCACTTT.

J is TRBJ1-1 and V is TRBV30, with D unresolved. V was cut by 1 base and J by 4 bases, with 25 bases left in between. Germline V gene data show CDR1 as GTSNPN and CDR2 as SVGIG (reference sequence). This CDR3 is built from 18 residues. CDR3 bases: TGTGCCTGGAGTGGAACAGACCAATTTTCGGGGTGGGGCACTGAAGCTTTCTTT. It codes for CAWSGTDQFSGWGTEAFF.

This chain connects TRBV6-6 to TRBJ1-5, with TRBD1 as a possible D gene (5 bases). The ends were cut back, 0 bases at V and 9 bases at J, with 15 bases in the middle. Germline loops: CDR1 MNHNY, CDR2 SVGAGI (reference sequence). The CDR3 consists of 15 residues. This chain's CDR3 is CASSYSPGGGWPQHF. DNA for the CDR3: TGTGCCAGCAGTTACTCGCCGGGGGGGGGTTGGCCCCAGCATTTT.

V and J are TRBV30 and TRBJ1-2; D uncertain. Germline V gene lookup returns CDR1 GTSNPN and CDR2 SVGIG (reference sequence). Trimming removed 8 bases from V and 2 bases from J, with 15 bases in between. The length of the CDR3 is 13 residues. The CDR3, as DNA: TGTGCCCAACCCCCCCACGCGAACTATGGCTACACCTTC. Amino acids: CAQPPHANYGYTF. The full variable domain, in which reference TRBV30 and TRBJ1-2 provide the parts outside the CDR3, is SQTIHQWPATLVQPVGSPLSLECTVEGTSNPNLYWYRQAAGRGLQLLFYSVGIGQISSEVPQNLSASRPQDRQFILSSKKLLLSDSGFYLCAQPPHANYGYTFGSGTRLTVV.

The CDR3 DNA is TGCGCCAGCAGCTTGGCGCCAGGCGGTTTTGACTACACCTTC. It codes for CASSLAPGGFDYTF. The J gene is TRBJ1-2, the V gene TRBV5-1; D unclear. Germline V gene data show CDR1 as SGHRS and CDR2 as YFSETQ. Trimming left V 0 bases short and J 10 bases short, with 16 bases between. The CDR3 extends over 14 amino acids.

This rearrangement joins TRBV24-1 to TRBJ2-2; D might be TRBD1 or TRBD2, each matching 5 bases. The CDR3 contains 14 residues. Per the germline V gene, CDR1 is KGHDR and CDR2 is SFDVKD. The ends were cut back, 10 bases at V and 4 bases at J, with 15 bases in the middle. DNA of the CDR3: TGTGCCACGGGTGGGACGGATTTCACCGGGGAGCTGTTTTTT. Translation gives CATGGTDFTGELFF.

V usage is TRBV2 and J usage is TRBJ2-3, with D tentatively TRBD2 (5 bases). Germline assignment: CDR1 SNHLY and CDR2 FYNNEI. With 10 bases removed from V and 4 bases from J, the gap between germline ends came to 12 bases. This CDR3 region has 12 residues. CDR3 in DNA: TGTGCCACCTCCCTGGGAGCAGATACGCAGTATTTT. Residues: CATSLGADTQYF. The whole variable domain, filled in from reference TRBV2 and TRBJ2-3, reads EPEVTQTPSHQVTQMGQEVILRCVPISNHLYFYWYRQILGQKVEFLVSFYNNEISEKSEIFDDQFSVERPDGSNFTLKIRSTKLEDSAMYFCATSLGADTQYFGPGTRLTVL.

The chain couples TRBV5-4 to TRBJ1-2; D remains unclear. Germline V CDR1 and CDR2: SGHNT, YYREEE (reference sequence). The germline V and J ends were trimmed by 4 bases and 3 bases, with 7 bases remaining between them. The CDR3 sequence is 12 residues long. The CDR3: CASSLDYYGYTF. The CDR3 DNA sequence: TGTGCCAGCAGCCTAGACTACTATGGCTACACCTTC.

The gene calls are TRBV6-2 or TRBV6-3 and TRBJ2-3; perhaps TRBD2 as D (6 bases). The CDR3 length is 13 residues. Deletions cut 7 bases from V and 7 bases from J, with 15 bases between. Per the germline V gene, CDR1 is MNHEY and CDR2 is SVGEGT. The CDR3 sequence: CASTPPGGHTQYF. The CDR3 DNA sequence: TGTGCCAGCACCCCTCCCGGGGGACATACGCAGTATTTT.

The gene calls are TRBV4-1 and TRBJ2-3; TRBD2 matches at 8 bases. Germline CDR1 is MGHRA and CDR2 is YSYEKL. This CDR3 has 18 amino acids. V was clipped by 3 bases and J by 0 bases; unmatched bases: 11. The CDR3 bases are TGCGCCAGCAGCCAGGCCACACCTCTAGCGGGTAGCACAGATACGCAGTATTTT. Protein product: CASSQATPLAGSTDTQYF.

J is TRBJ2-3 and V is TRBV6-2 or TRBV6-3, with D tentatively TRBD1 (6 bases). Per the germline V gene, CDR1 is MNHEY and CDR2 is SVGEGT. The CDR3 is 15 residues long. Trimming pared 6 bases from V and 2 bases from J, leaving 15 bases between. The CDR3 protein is CASSNSRGVTDTQYF. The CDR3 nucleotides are TGTGCCAGCAGCAATTCCAGGGGAGTCACAGATACGCAGTATTTT.

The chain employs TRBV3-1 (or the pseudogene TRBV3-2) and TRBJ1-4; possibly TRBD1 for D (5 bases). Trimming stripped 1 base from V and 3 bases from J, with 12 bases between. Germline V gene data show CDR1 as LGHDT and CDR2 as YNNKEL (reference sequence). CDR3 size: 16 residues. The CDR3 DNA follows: TGTGCCAGCAGCCAAGGGGGGAGGGGTCCTAATGAAAAACTGTTTTTT. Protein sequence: CASSQGGRGPNEKLFF.

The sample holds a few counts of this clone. This CDR3 reads CASSEQGTYGYTF. The CDR3 DNA is TGTGCCAGCAGCGAACAGGGGACCTATGGCTACACCTTC. This chain connects TRBV11-2 to TRBJ1-2; 7 positions agree with TRBD1. This CDR3 spans 13 amino acids. Germline values: CDR1 SGHAT, CDR2 FQNNGV. V lost 5 bases, J lost 4 bases, and 4 bases stayed unmatched.

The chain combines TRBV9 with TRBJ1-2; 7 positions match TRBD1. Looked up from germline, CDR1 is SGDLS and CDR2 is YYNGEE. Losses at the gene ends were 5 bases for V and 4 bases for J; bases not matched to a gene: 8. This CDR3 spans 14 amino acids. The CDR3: CASRETGTSYGYTF. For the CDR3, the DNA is TGTGCCAGCAGAGAGACAGGGACAAGCTATGGCTACACCTTC. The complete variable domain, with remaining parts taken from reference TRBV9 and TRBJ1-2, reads DSGVTQTPKHLITATGQRVTLRCSPRSGDLSVYWYQQSLDQGLQFLIQYYNGEERAKGNILERFSAQQFPDLHSELNLSSLELGDSALYFCASRETGTSYGYTFGSGTRLTVV.

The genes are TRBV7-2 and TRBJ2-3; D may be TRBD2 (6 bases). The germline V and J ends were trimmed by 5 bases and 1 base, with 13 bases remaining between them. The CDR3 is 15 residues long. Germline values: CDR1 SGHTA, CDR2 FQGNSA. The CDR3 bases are TGTGCCAGCAGCCCAACTAGCCTTCGCACAGATACGCAGTATTTT. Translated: CASSPTSLRTDTQYF.

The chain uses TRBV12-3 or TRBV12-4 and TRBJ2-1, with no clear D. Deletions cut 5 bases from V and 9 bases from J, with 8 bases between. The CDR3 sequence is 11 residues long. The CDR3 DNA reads TGTGCCAGCAGTAGCCTTGGTGAGCAGTTCTTC. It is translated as CASSSLGEQFF.

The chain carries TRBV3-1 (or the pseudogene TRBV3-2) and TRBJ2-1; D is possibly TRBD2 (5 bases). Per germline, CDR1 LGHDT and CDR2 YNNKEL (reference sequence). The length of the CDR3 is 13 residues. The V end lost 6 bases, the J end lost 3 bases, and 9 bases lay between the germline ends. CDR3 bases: TGTGCCAGCAGTAGGACTCGCTACAATGAGCAGTTCTTC. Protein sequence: CASSRTRYNEQFF.

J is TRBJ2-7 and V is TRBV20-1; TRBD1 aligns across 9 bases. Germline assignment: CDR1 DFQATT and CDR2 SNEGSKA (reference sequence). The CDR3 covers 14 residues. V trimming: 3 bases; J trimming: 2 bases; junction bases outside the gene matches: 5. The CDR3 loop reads CSASGTGNPYEQYF. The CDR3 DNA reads TGCAGTGCTAGTGGGACAGGGAACCCCTACGAGCAGTACTTC.

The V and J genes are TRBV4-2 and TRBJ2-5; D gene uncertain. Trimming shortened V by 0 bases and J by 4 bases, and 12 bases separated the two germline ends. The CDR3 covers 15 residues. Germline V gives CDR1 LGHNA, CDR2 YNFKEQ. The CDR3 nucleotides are TGTGCCAGCAGCCAAGATGGGTCGACTTCAGAGACCCAGTACTTC. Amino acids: CASSQDGSTSETQYF.

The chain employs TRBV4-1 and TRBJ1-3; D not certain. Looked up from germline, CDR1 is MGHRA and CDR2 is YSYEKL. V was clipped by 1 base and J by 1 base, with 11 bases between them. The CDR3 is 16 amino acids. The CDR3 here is CASSQASTASGNTIYF. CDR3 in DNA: TGCGCCAGCAGCCAAGCGAGTACAGCATCTGGAAACACCATATATTTT.

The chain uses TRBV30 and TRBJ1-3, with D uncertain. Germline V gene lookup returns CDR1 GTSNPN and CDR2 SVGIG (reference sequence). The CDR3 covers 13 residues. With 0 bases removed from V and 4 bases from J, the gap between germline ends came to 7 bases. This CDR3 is CAWSVPPGNTIYF. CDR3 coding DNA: TGTGCCTGGAGTGTCCCTCCCGGAAACACCATATATTTT. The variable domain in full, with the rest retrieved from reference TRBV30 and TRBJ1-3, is SQTIHQWPATLVQPVGSPLSLECTVEGTSNPNLYWYRQAAGRGLQLLFYSVGIGQISSEVPQNLSASRPQDRQFILSSKKLLLSDSGFYLCAWSVPPGNTIYFGEGSWLTVV.

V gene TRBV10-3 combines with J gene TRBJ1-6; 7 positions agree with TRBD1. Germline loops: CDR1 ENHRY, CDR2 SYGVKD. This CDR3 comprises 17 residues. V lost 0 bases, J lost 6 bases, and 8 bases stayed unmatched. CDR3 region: CAISESGPGQFNSPLHF. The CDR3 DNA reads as TGTGCCATCAGTGAGTCAGGGCCGGGACAGTTTAATTCACCCCTCCACTTT.

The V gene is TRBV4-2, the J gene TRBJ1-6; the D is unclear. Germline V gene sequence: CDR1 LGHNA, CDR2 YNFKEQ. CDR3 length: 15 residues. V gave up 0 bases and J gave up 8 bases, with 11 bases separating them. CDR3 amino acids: CASSQELTIHSPLHF. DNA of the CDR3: TGTGCCAGCAGCCAAGAATTAACGATACATTCACCCCTCCACTTT.

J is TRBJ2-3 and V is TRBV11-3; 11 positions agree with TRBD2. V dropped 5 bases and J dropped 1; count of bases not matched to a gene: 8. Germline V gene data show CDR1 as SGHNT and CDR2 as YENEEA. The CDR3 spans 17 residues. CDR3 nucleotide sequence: TGTGCCAGCAGCCCCCCGACTAGCGGGGCGGGCACAGATACGCAGTATTTT. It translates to CASSPPTSGAGTDTQYF.

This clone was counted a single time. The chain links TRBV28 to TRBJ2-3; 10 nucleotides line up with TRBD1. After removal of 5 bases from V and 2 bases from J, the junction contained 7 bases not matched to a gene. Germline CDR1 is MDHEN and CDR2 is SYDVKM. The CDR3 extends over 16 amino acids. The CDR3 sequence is CASSPWTGGNTDTQYF. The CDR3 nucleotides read TGTGCCAGCAGTCCCTGGACAGGGGGTAACACAGATACGCAGTATTTT.

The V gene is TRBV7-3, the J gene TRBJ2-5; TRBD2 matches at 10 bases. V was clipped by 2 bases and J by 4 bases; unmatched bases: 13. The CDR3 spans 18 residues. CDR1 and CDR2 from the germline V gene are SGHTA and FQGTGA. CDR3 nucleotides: TGTGCCAGCAGCTTATCCCCTCCTTTAGCGGGGGGAGGAGAGACCCAGTACTTC. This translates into CASSLSPPLAGGGETQYF.

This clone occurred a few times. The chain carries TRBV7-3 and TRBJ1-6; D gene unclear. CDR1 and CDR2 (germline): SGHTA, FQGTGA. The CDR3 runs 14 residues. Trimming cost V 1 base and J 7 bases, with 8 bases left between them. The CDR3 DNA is TGTGCCAGCAGCTTAAGTGGCGTAAATTCACCCCTCCACTTT. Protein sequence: CASSLSGVNSPLHF.

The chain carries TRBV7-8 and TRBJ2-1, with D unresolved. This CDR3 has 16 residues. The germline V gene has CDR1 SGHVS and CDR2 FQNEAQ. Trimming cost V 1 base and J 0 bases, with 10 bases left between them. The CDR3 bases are TGTGCCAGCAGCTTAGGCGGAAAGAGCTCCTACAATGAGCAGTTCTTC. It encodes CASSLGGKSSYNEQFF.

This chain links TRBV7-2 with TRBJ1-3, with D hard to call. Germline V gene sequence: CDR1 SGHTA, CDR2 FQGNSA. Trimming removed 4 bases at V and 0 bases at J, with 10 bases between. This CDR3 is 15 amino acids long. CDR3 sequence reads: CASSSPSRSGNTIYF. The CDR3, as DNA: TGTGCCAGCAGCTCCCCGTCCCGCTCTGGAAACACCATATATTTT.

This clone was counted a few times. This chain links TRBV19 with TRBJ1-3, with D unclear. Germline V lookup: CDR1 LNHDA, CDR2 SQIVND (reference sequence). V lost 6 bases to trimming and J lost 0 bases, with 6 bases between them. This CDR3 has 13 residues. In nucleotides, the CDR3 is TGTGCCAGTAGACAGAGCTCTGGAAACACCATATATTTT. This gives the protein CASRQSSGNTIYF.